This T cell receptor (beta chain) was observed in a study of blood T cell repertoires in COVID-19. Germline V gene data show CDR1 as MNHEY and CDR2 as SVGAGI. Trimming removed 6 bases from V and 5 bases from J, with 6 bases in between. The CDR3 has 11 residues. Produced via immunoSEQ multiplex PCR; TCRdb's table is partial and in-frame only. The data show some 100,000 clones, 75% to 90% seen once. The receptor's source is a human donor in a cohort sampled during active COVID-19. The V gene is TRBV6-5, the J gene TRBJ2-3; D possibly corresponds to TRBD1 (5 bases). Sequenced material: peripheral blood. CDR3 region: CASRRGDTQYF. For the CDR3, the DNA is TGTGCCAGCAGAAGGGGAGATACGCAGTATTTT.